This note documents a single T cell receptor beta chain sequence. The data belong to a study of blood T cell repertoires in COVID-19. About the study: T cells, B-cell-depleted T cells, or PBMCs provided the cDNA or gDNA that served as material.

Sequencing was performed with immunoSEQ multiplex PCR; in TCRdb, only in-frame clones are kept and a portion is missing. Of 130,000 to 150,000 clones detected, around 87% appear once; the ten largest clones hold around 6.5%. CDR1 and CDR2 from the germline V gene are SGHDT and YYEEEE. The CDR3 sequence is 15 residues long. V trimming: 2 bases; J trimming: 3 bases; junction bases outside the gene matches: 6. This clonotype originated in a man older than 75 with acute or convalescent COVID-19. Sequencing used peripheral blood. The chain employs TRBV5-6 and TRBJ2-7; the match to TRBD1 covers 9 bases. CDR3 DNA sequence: TGTGCCAGCAGCTTAGGGACAGGGTTGAGCTACGAGCAGTACTTC. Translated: CASSLGTGLSYEQYF.